The source of this T cell receptor beta chain is a study of T cells in Graves' hyperthyroidism and ophthalmopathy. Regions amplified from RNA transcripts were the TCR beta CDR3 regions. With the HTBI primer set, the TCR CDR3 went through a first round of RT-PCR. MiXCR was run by TCRdb on the multiplex PCR reads, yielding one entry per CDR3 protein. The sample has about 620,000 distinct CDR3 sequences; 15% to 20% are singletons. Trimming pared 0 bases from V and 6 bases from J, leaving 9 bases between. Germline V CDR1 and CDR2: LGHDT, YNNKEL (reference sequence). CDR3 length equals 13 residues. V is TRBV3-1 and J is TRBJ2-7; D remains ambiguous. The sequence derives from a woman aged 25 to 39 with Graves' hyperthyroidism. The sequencing sample was made of blood. The CDR3 region is CASSQESVSEQYF. The CDR3 bases are TGTGCCAGCAGCCAAGAGTCCGTCAGCGAGCAGTACTTC.